The clone carrying this TCR beta chain was observed a single time. Its antigen is as yet unknown. This sample is drawn from a study of cytomegalovirus exposure and HLA in healthy donors. Every donor was a healthy person donating bone marrow. Study-wide results and limits: Several of the most significant clusters were apparently associated with common viral pathogens in a later analysis.

V was clipped by 5 bases and J by 1 base; unmatched bases: 0. The CDR3 has 13 residues. The germline CDR1 and CDR2 sequences are SGHNT and YENEEA. A multiplex PCR was run with 60 Vbeta primers and 13 Jbeta primers. Sequencing used immunoSEQ multiplex PCR; TCRdb keeps in-frame clones, though not all of them. The sample lists about 160,000 clones; 60% to 85% were seen once. Specimen: PBMCs. The chain recombines TRBV11-3 with TRBJ2-3, with 7 bases aligning to TRBD2. The source of this sequence is a middle-aged man in good health and CMV-seropositive. The CDR3 nucleotides are TGTGCCAGCAGCAGCGGGGGCACAGATACGCAGTATTTT. It encodes CASSSGGTDTQYF.